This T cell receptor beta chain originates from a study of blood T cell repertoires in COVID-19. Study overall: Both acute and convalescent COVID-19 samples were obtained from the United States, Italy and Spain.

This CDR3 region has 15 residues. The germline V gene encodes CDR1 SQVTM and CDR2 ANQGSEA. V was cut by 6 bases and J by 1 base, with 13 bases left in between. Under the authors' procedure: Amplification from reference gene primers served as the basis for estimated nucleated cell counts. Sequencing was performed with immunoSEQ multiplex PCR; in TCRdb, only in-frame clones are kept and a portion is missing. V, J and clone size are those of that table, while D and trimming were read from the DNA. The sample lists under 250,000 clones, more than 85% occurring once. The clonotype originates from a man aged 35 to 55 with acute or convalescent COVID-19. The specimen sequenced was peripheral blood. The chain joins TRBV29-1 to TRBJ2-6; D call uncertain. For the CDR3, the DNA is TGCAGCGTCCCAATAGGCGGATCTGGGGCCAACGTCCTGACTTTC. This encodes CSVPIGGSGANVLTF. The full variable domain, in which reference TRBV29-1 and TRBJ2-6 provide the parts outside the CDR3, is SAVISQKPSRDICQRGTSLTIQCQVDSQVTMMFWYRQQPGQSLTLIATANQGSEATYESGFVIDKFPISRPNLTFSTLTVSNMSPEDSSIYLCSVPIGGSGANVLTFGAGSRLTVL.